The rows below give T cell receptor beta chains drawn from one sample of a study of T-cell reconstitution after alpha-beta-depleted transplantation in children. TCRdb used MiXCR to reprocess the PCR reads, holding one entry per CDR3 protein. Of 250,000 to 400,000 distinct CDR3 sequences listed, 23% are singletons. The sample in question was PBMCs, mostly from graft donor cells, obtained 180 days after TCRalphabeta/CD19-depleted stem cell transplant. Receptors were obtained from a male patient aged 10 to 17 who had a stem cell transplant for acute lymphoblastic leukemia, so the T cells may come from the graft donor. Each CDR3 is given with its conserved first and last residue. Fields, in order: V gene, J gene, D gene, clone size, CDR3 length, CDR3 protein, CDR3 DNA. A D gene is named only where the DNA matches it firmly. For some rows the clone size is stated as once, few or many, or as a class when expanded; others skip it.

>TRBV7-8|TRBJ1-5|TRBD1|-|15
CASSWGQGLGQPQHF
TGTGCCAGCAGCTGGGGACAGGGGTTGGGCCAGCCCCAGCATTTT
>TRBV30|TRBJ1-5|-|-|13
CAWATGPNQPQHF
TGTGCCTGGGCGACAGGCCCCAATCAGCCCCAGCATTTT
>TRBV18|TRBJ2-2|TRBD2|-|15
CASSPTLADTGELFF
TGTGCCAGCTCACCAACCCTAGCGGACACCGGGGAGCTGTTTTTT
>TRBV5-1|TRBJ1-1|-|-|13
CASSLAGWTEAFF
TGCGCCAGCAGCTTGGCCGGTTGGACTGAAGCTTTCTTT
>TRBV20-1|TRBJ2-7|-|-|12
CSAIPLTYEQYF
TGCAGTGCTATTCCACTTACCTACGAGCAGTACTTC
>TRBV7-2|TRBJ2-7|-|-|13
CASAPEGGYEQYF
TGTGCCAGCGCGCCAGAGGGAGGCTACGAGCAGTACTTC
>TRBV11-3|TRBJ2-6|-|few|21
CASSSPFRGQKVVAGANVLTF
TGTGCCAGCAGCTCCCCTTTCCGTGGACAGAAGGTCGTGGCTGGGGCCAACGTCCTGACTTTC
>TRBV9|TRBJ2-7|TRBD2|few|16
CARTRVGAGAGYEQYF
TGTGCCAGAACCCGGGTGGGAGCGGGAGCTGGTTACGAGCAGTACTTC
>TRBV11-3|TRBJ2-5|-|-|14
CASSFDGSKETQYF
TGTGCCAGCAGCTTCGATGGCTCCAAAGAGACCCAGTACTTC
>TRBV20-1|TRBJ2-1|TRBD2|-|15
CSASPRRGIYNEQFF
TGCAGTGCCTCTCCGAGGCGGGGGATCTACAATGAGCAGTTCTTC
>TRBV2|TRBJ2-7|-|-|10
CASSDHEQYF
TGTGCCAGCAGTGACCACGAGCAGTACTTC
>TRBV6-4|TRBJ2-7|-|few|10
CAAGSNEQYF
TGTGCCGCGGGAAGCAACGAGCAGTACTTC
>TRBV20-1|TRBJ2-7|-|-|12
CSARRDFNEQYF
TGCAGTGCTAGACGGGACTTCAACGAGCAGTACTTC
>TRBV5-1|TRBJ1-2|TRBD1|-|18
CASSSAGQTRQAHKGYTF
TGCGCCAGCAGCTCCGCGGGACAGACACGTCAGGCTCATAAGGGCTACACCTTC
>TRBV6-2/TRBV6-3|TRBJ1-5|TRBD1|few|18
CASSYARDRMVPNQPQHF
TGTGCCAGCAGTTACGCTAGGGACAGGATGGTCCCCAATCAGCCCCAGCATTTT
>TRBV27|TRBJ2-4|TRBD1|-|16
CASSPHRGKGKNIQYF
TGTGCCAGCAGTCCGCACAGGGGGAAGGGCAAAAACATTCAGTACTTC
>TRBV5-1|TRBJ2-1|-|-|15
CASSLGLAMSNEQFF
TGCGCCAGCAGCTTGGGGCTAGCGATGAGTAATGAGCAGTTCTTC
>TRBV5-5|TRBJ1-5|TRBD1|-|15
CASSRLDRGNQPQHF
TGTGCCAGCAGCAGACTCGACAGGGGCAATCAGCCCCAGCATTTT